The entry below gives a single T cell receptor (beta chain) sequence along with its context. This clonotype was seen a handful of times. Its antigen is not yet known. One base away there is no much larger clone; base qualities are not given. This sample is drawn from a study of T cells in Graves' hyperthyroidism and ophthalmopathy (dated by TCRdb to about 2019). Notes on the research overall: Peripheral blood samples were taken at the time of initial diagnosis, prior to any treatment. To identify TCR V-J signatures that set the groups apart, the researchers used a discovery cohort of about a hundred patients, made up of under 50 with Graves' ophthalmopathy and about 60 with stable Graves' hyperthyroidism. An independent validation cohort of about 20 hyperthyroidism patients and 17 patients who later progressed to ophthalmopathy tested prospective prediction of ophthalmopathy. The approximately 100 discovery patients were divided at random into training and test sets in a 7:3 ratio. The study also compared thyroid tissue and blood T-cell repertoires from a handful of Graves' hyperthyroidism patients. After sampling, hyperthyroidism patients received methimazole starting at 30 mg daily, and ophthalmopathy patients received high-dose intravenous methylprednisolone. The paper reports TCR Vbeta CDR3 sequencing of approximately 140 peripheral blood samples: under 45 ophthalmopathy, about 75 hyperthyroidism and some 17 progressor patients. What the authors observed across the whole study: No statistical method was used to set the sample size in advance, and investigators knew the group allocation. A 13 V-J signature model separated ophthalmopathy from stable hyperthyroidism, with 87.88% sensitivity and around 84% specificity in cross-validation and 80%/75% in testing. In validation, progression to ophthalmopathy was predicted by the model with approximately 67% sensitivity and around 76% specificity, a median of roughly 6.4 months before onset. Most expanded thyroid clonotypes (frequency above 0.001) were also detected in blood, suggesting blood repertoires may reflect thyroid immune responses.

A patient counted as having stable Graves' hyperthyroidism if no progression to ophthalmopathy occurred over 18 months of follow-up. Hyperthyroidism patients were newly diagnosed, had a disease duration of under 2 months, and were aged 18 to 65 years. The study excluded patients with uncontrolled infections, other autoimmune diseases, pregnancy or lactation. Diagnoses were based on clinical symptoms, serum thyroxine and TRAb, thyroid ultrasound and orbital computed tomography. PBMCs were isolated from 7.5 to 10 ml of fresh peripheral blood by Ficoll-Paque density gradient centrifugation. Total RNA was extracted using Trizol reagent, and RNA quality was assessed on an Agilent 2100 Bioanalyzer. A distance of 9 bases separates the germline ends of V and J, which lose 3 bases and 2 bases respectively. The CDR3, cysteine through phenylalanine, is 14 amino acids long. CDR3 DNA only is kept here, 42 bases in frame from base 1. The germline V gene supplies CDR1 SGHRS and CDR2 YFSETQ.

The TCR beta CDR3 regions were amplified from the RNA transcripts. The first round of RT-PCR for the TCR CDR3 was performed with the HTBI primer set and the Qiagen OneStep RT-PCR kit. Libraries were constructed in a second round of multiplex PCR, after which size selection and purification were carried out. Libraries were sequenced paired-end with 100 bp reads on an Illumina HiSeq2000. As for the authors' bioinformatics: SOAPnuke was used to process the raw data, throwing out any read that contained adapters or uncalled bases, had a mean Phred below 15, or lacked an exact constant-primer or identifier match. High-quality paired reads were merged using COPE v1.2.5, and each unique nucleotide sequence was defined as a clonotype. MiTCR v1.1 was used to align the clonotypes against IMGT TRBV, TRBD and TRBJ reference segments. The analysis included only V-J combinations with a frequency above 0.0001, which together covered over 98% of the repertoires. The TCS score was defined as the ratio of F50 (clonal expansion) to E x V (chaos), calculated using BLOSUM62-based TCRdist between CDR3 peptides within each V-J. Welch's t-statistics and random forest reduced 500 to 550 V-J features to some 14, which were used in a naive Bayes classifier (R e1071). The public reads were run again by TCRdb, first through fastp at Q25 and then through MiXCR, and only productive beta chains were kept. Each CDR3 protein appears once, grouped with its most common genes and DNA. The V and J calls reflect TCRdb's pipeline rather than the authors' work. In all, the sample holds 600,000 to 900,000 distinct CDR3 sequences, and less than 20% of those were seen once. The ten largest make up approximately 8.4% of the sample.

The clonotype originates from a man in his late teens or twenties with Graves' hyperthyroidism. The rearranged segments are TRBV5-1 and TRBJ1-5; 5 matching bases give a weak D call of TRBD1. Sequencing was done on a sample of blood. The DNA reads TGCGCCAGCAGCTCCGAGGGACGCAATCAGCCCCAGCATTTT. Its protein is CASSSEGRNQPQHF.